Listed here are 28 T cell receptor beta chains from one sample, sequenced in a study of T cell repertoires in cytomegalovirus infection. No antigen is known for these receptors. TCRdb ran MiXCR on the reads and lists one entry per CDR3 protein. The sample lists about 220,000 distinct CDR3 sequences; 35% to 45% were seen once. The input for sequencing was CD8+ T cells from cultured PBMCs, taken from culture after CMV antigen stimulation. All receptors derive from a human donor in good health (CMV status not recorded). Some clones in this sample may be carry-over from other donors' samples.

V usage is TRBV29-1 and J usage is TRBJ2-1; D perhaps matches TRBD2 (5 bases). V was clipped by 4 bases and J by 10 bases, with 14 bases between them. The CDR3 is made up of 12 amino acids. Germline assignment: CDR1 SQVTM and CDR2 ANQGSEA. CDR3 amino acids: CSVVAEDEEQFF. The CDR3 nucleotides read TGCAGCGTTGTGGCGGAGGATGAGGAGCAGTTCTTC.

The V call is TRBV6-1, the J call TRBJ2-7, with D unresolved. Germline-derived CDR1 and CDR2 are MNHNS and SASEGT. The CDR3 consists of 13 residues. V lost 1 base, J lost 2 bases, and 6 bases lay in between. Here the CDR3 DNA reads TGTGCCAGCAGTGAAGGGGAAGCCTACGAGCAGTACTTC. This sequence encodes CASSEGEAYEQYF.

The sample holds a few counts of this clonotype. The gene calls are TRBV12-3 or TRBV12-4 and TRBJ2-1, with TRBD2 matching over 11 bases. This CDR3 region has 15 residues. J lost 9 bases, V lost 1 base, and 5 bases had no gene match. The CDR3 region has the DNA TGTGCCAGCAGTTTAGGGACTAGCGGGTGGGGTGAGCAGTTCTTC. Residues: CASSLGTSGWGEQFF.

The J gene is TRBJ2-1, the V gene TRBV19, with 10 bases identical to TRBD2. CDR1 and CDR2 from the germline V gene are LNHDA and SQIVND (reference sequence). This CDR3 has 14 residues. V gave up 4 bases and J gave up 8 bases; unmatched junction bases: 5. The CDR3 loop is CASSTGLAVYEQFF. The CDR3 region has the DNA TGTGCCAGTAGTACCGGACTAGCGGTCTATGAGCAGTTCTTC. Looking up the rest from reference TRBV19 and TRBJ2-1 gives the full variable domain: DGGITQSPKYLFRKEGQNVTLSCEQNLNHDAMYWYRQDPGQGLRLIYYSQIVNDFQKGDIAEGYSVSREKKESFPLTVTSAQKNPTAFYLCASSTGLAVYEQFFGPGTRLTVL.

The chain combines TRBV7-8 with TRBJ1-4; D is ambiguous. CDR3 size: 19 residues. The germline V gene has CDR1 SGHVS and CDR2 FQNEAQ. Between the trimmed V and J ends, which lost 2 bases and 1 base, there was a span of 20 bases. For the CDR3, the DNA is TGTGCCAGCAGCTTACTCATGGCCACCTCCCGAGGAACTAATGAAAAACTGTTTTTT. This encodes CASSLLMATSRGTNEKLFF. Full variable domain (rest looked up from reference TRBV7-8 and TRBJ1-4): GAGVSQSPRYKVAKRGQDVALRCDPISGHVSLFWYQQALGQGPEFLTYFQNEAQLDKSGLPSDRFFAERPEGSVSTLKIQRTQQEDSAVYLCASSLLMATSRGTNEKLFFGSGTQLSVL.

The chain couples TRBV28 to TRBJ2-3; 8 positions agree with TRBD1. V gave up 3 bases and J gave up 0 bases; unmatched junction bases: 8. Germline CDR1 MDHEN, CDR2 SYDVKM. The CDR3 length is 17 residues. The CDR3 bases are TGTGCCAGCAGTTTCCCTTTGACAGGGGATAGCACAGATACGCAGTATTTT. It yields the protein CASSFPLTGDSTDTQYF.

This clonotype was detected a few times. Here the CDR3 reads CASSFGTSATGNEQFF. CDR3 sequence (DNA): TGTGCCAGCAGCTTTGGTACTAGCGCCACGGGGAATGAGCAGTTCTTC. The chain carries TRBV7-6 and TRBJ2-1; 7 bases align to TRBD2. The CDR3 covers 16 residues. Germline lookup yields CDR1 SGHVS and CDR2 FNYEAQ. J lost 7 bases, V lost 3 bases, and 12 bases had no gene match.

This clonotype appeared a few times. The chain recombines TRBV7-6 with TRBJ1-5; no reliable D call. Trimming removed 1 base from V and 6 bases from J, with 10 bases in between. Germline lookup yields CDR1 SGHVS and CDR2 FNYEAQ. The CDR3 spans 14 residues. The CDR3 sequence: CASSLGPRFQPQHF. The CDR3 nucleotides are TGTGCCAGCAGCTTAGGCCCAAGGTTTCAGCCCCAGCATTTT.

The chain carries TRBV15 and TRBJ1-2; TRBD1 aligns across 7 bases. Germline V lookup: CDR1 LNHNV, CDR2 YYDKDF (reference sequence). Trimming cost V 5 bases and J 4 bases; bases outside gene matches: 10. The CDR3 is 15 amino acids. CDR3 nucleotides: TGTGCCACCAGCCAGACTCCAGGGGGTCCCTATGGCTACACCTTC. Protein: CATSQTPGGPYGYTF.

Concerning this clonotype itself: One junction end does not reproduce the germline sequence, and a read error may be involved. The rearrangement joins TRBV4-1 to TRBJ2-1; 11 bases agree with TRBD1. The CDR3 runs 14 residues. Looked up from germline, CDR1 is MGHRA and CDR2 is YSYEKL. CDR3 bases: TGTGCCAGCAAACGGACAGGGGGCCACAATGAGCAGTTCTTC. Its translation: CASKRTGGHNEQFF.

The J gene is TRBJ2-5, the V gene TRBV28; 12 bases match TRBD1. Trimming at V came to 3 bases and at J to 3 bases, leaving 5 bases not matched to a gene. The CDR3 length is 16 residues. Germline V gene lookup returns CDR1 MDHEN and CDR2 SYDVKM. This chain's CDR3 is CASSFMGQGAKETQYF. The CDR3 coding sequence is TGTGCCAGCAGTTTCATGGGACAGGGGGCAAAAGAGACCCAGTACTTC.

This clonotype has a handful of counts. The V gene is TRBV6-5, the J gene TRBJ2-1; D is ambiguous. The germline V gene encodes CDR1 MNHEY and CDR2 SVGAGI. Trimming left V 2 bases short and J 5 bases short, with 7 bases between. This CDR3 has 13 residues. As DNA, the CDR3 is TGTGCCAGCAGTTACGTTGGGGACAATGAGCAGTTCTTC. Protein: CASSYVGDNEQFF.

The chain is built from TRBV29-1 and TRBJ2-7; possibly TRBD1 for D (6 bases). The CDR3 loop spans 16 amino acids. The V and J ends lost 8 bases and 3 bases respectively, with 26 bases between them. Germline V CDR1 and CDR2: SQVTM, ANQGSEA. The CDR3 sequence: CSPQGSGPLQLYEQYF. The CDR3 DNA follows: TGCAGCCCACAGGGTTCAGGGCCCCTGCAACTCTACGAGCAGTACTTC.

V usage is TRBV27 and J usage is TRBJ2-2; 7 positions agree with TRBD2. The germline V gene has CDR1 MNHEY and CDR2 SMNVEV (reference sequence). This CDR3 has 18 amino acids. Unmatched junction bases numbered 19, after V lost 8 bases and J lost 4 bases. The CDR3 sequence: CASGWEGVVGVGTGELFF. The CDR3 region has the DNA TGTGCCAGCGGATGGGAGGGAGTGGTAGGAGTTGGCACCGGGGAGCTGTTTTTT.

This clonotype was counted at least ten times. This chain's CDR3 is CASSPLRQGNQPQHF. CDR3 bases: TGTGCCAGCAGCCCACTTCGGCAGGGGAATCAGCCCCAGCATTTT. This chain joins TRBV12-3 or TRBV12-4 and TRBJ1-5; possible D gene TRBD1, 6 bases. With 6 bases removed from V and 4 bases from J, the gap between germline ends came to 16 bases. The CDR3 is made up of 15 amino acids.

There are many counts of this clonotype. CDR3 amino acids: CASSQGMGELLRGDNEQFF. In nucleotides, the CDR3 is TGTGCCAGCAGCCAAGGGATGGGGGAACTCCTCCGTGGGGACAATGAGCAGTTCTTC. This chain joins TRBV11-2 and TRBJ2-1; D might be TRBD1 or TRBD2, each matching 5 bases. In germline, CDR1 is SGHAT, CDR2 FQNNGV. The CDR3 contains 19 residues. The V gene lost 5 bases and the J gene lost 5 bases, with 28 bases spanning the gap.

The rearrangement links TRBV28 to TRBJ1-2; 7 bases are a match to TRBD1. Germline values: CDR1 MDHEN, CDR2 SYDVKM. Unmatched junction bases numbered 3, after V lost 1 base and J lost 4 bases. This CDR3 contains 14 residues. The CDR3 coding sequence is TGTGCCAGCAGTTTATCAGGGACAGCCTATGGCTACACCTTC. It encodes CASSLSGTAYGYTF.

CDR3 sequence (DNA): TGCGCCAGCAAATCTAGCGGGAGTGGTGAGCAGTTCTTC. It translates to CASKSSGSGEQFF. V and J are TRBV5-1 and TRBJ2-1; 10 bases fit TRBD2. Germline CDR1 SGHRS, CDR2 YFSETQ. Unmatched junction bases numbered 6, after V lost 6 bases and J lost 9 bases. The CDR3 contains 13 residues.

This chain uses TRBV7-3 with TRBJ2-1; the D gene is possibly TRBD2 (5 bases). Trimming left V 5 bases short and J 3 bases short, with 14 bases between. Germline V gene lookup returns CDR1 SGHTA and CDR2 FQGTGA. This CDR3 has 15 amino acids. CDR3 DNA sequence: TGTGCCAGCAGCATCGCCGGGATTAGCTACAATGAGCAGTTCTTC. It translates to CASSIAGISYNEQFF.

The J gene is TRBJ2-7, the V gene TRBV19; TRBD1 agrees at 7 bases. The junction had 16 bases not matched to a gene; V was cut back by 8 bases and J by 6 bases. The CDR3 spans 15 residues. CDR1 LNHDA and CDR2 SQIVND come from the germline V gene (reference sequence). CDR3 in amino acids: CASGDSRAPHAEQYF. The CDR3 DNA reads as TGTGCCAGTGGGGACAGCCGGGCGCCACATGCCGAGCAGTACTTC. Full variable domain (outside the CDR3, taken from reference TRBV19 and TRBJ2-7): DGGITQSPKYLFRKEGQNVTLSCEQNLNHDAMYWYRQDPGQGLRLIYYSQIVNDFQKGDIAEGYSVSREKKESFPLTVTSAQKNPTAFYLCASGDSRAPHAEQYFGPGTRLTVT.

This clonotype was detected only a few times. V and J are TRBV4-2 and TRBJ2-1, with 10 bases identical to TRBD2. The CDR3 is made up of 17 amino acids. The V segment lost 4 bases and the J segment 6 bases; nucleotides outside the gene matches: 12. From germline, CDR1 is LGHNA and CDR2 YNFKEQ. CDR3 residues: CASSPGASGSIRNEQFF. In DNA form, the CDR3 reads TGTGCCAGCAGCCCTGGGGCTAGCGGGAGTATCCGCAATGAGCAGTTCTTC.

J is TRBJ2-2 and V is TRBV5-1; D is perhaps TRBD1 or TRBD2 (6 bases each). In germline, CDR1 is SGHRS, CDR2 YFSETQ. CDR3 length equals 16 residues. The germline V and J ends were trimmed by 0 bases and 5 bases, with 14 bases remaining between them. CDR3 sequence reads: CASSLARGPLTGELFF. The CDR3 region has the DNA TGCGCCAGCAGCTTGGCCCGGGGGCCACTTACCGGGGAGCTGTTTTTT.

This clonotype has a handful of counts. The rearrangement links TRBV29-1 to TRBJ2-1; D unresolved. V dropped 2 bases and J dropped 2 bases, with 13 bases sitting between them. Germline lookup yields CDR1 SQVTM and CDR2 ANQGSEA. This CDR3 is 15 amino acids long. This chain's CDR3 is CSVEFAAYTYNEQFF. CDR3 bases: TGCAGCGTTGAATTCGCGGCCTATACCTACAATGAGCAGTTCTTC.

DNA of the CDR3: TGTGCCAGCACCGGGGGCACATCCTACGAGCAGTACTTC. This codes for CASTGGTSYEQYF. The V call is TRBV7-9, the J call TRBJ2-7, with D possibly called TRBD1 or TRBD2 (6 bases each). There are 13 residues in the CDR3. Germline CDR1 reads SEHNR; CDR2 reads FQNEAQ (reference sequence). V dropped 7 bases and J dropped 1 base, with 11 bases sitting between them.

This clonotype was detected a few times. This rearrangement joins TRBV27 to TRBJ2-7, with 7 bases lining up with TRBD1. The germline V gene has CDR1 MNHEY and CDR2 SMNVEV (reference sequence). V was clipped by 3 bases and J by 6 bases; unmatched bases: 2. The CDR3 is made up of 12 amino acids. The DNA of the CDR3 is TGTGCCAGCAGTTTTACAGGGGTCGAGCAGTACTTC. Residues: CASSFTGVEQYF.

The chain links TRBV19 to TRBJ1-2; no clear D. Trimming took off 4 bases at V and 4 bases at J, with 10 bases between the two ends. This CDR3 contains 13 residues. Per the germline V gene, CDR1 is LNHDA and CDR2 is SQIVND (reference sequence). The CDR3: CASSNKGGYGYTF. CDR3 sequence (DNA): TGTGCCAGTAGTAACAAGGGCGGCTATGGCTACACCTTC.

This clonotype was seen a few times. V and J are TRBV4-2 and TRBJ2-7; 12 bases align to TRBD2. Trimming at V came to 0 bases and at J to 1 base, leaving 13 bases not matched to a gene. The CDR3 is made up of 20 amino acids. The germline CDR1 and CDR2 sequences are LGHNA and YNFKEQ. The CDR3 loop reads CASSQDPLTSGSIGSYEQYF. As DNA, the CDR3 is TGTGCCAGCAGCCAAGATCCCCTGACTAGCGGGAGTATTGGATCCTACGAGCAGTACTTC.

The J gene is TRBJ2-1, the V gene TRBV7-9, with unresolved D. The CDR3 is 15 residues long. Per the germline V gene, CDR1 is SEHNR and CDR2 is FQNEAQ (reference sequence). Trimming cost V 3 bases and J 4 bases, with 13 bases left between them. The CDR3 DNA follows: TGTGCCAGCAGCTTTGAACTTCACTTATACAATGAGCAGTTCTTC. It yields the protein CASSFELHLYNEQFF.